This record covers a single TCR beta chain. The source of the sample is a study of CD8+ T cells in alopecia areata. Study in general: Tofacitinib administration to treated patients was oral, at 5 to 10 mg twice daily.

Treatment indicated: oral pan-JAK inhibitor, 5-10 mg twice daily. In each case, RNA was isolated and then reverse transcribed into cDNA as the sequencing template. The method was immunoSEQ multiplex PCR; TCRdb's version includes in-frame clones alone and lacks a portion of them. The sample consists of 150,000 or so clones, roughly 52% of them appearing once. The source was CD8+ T cells sorted from blood, collected at week 4, from a patient treated with tofacitinib. This receptor was identified in a human donor with alopecia areata.

The chain's CDR3 is CASSRHQRSMNTEAFF. DNA for the CDR3: TGTGCCAGTAGTAGACATCAACGGTCCATGAACACTGAAGCTTTCTTT. The chain carries TRBV19 and TRBJ1-1; D is ambiguous. CDR1 and CDR2 from the germline V gene are LNHDA and SQIVND (reference sequence). Trimming removed 4 bases at V and 0 bases at J, with 15 bases between. The CDR3 totals 16 residues.